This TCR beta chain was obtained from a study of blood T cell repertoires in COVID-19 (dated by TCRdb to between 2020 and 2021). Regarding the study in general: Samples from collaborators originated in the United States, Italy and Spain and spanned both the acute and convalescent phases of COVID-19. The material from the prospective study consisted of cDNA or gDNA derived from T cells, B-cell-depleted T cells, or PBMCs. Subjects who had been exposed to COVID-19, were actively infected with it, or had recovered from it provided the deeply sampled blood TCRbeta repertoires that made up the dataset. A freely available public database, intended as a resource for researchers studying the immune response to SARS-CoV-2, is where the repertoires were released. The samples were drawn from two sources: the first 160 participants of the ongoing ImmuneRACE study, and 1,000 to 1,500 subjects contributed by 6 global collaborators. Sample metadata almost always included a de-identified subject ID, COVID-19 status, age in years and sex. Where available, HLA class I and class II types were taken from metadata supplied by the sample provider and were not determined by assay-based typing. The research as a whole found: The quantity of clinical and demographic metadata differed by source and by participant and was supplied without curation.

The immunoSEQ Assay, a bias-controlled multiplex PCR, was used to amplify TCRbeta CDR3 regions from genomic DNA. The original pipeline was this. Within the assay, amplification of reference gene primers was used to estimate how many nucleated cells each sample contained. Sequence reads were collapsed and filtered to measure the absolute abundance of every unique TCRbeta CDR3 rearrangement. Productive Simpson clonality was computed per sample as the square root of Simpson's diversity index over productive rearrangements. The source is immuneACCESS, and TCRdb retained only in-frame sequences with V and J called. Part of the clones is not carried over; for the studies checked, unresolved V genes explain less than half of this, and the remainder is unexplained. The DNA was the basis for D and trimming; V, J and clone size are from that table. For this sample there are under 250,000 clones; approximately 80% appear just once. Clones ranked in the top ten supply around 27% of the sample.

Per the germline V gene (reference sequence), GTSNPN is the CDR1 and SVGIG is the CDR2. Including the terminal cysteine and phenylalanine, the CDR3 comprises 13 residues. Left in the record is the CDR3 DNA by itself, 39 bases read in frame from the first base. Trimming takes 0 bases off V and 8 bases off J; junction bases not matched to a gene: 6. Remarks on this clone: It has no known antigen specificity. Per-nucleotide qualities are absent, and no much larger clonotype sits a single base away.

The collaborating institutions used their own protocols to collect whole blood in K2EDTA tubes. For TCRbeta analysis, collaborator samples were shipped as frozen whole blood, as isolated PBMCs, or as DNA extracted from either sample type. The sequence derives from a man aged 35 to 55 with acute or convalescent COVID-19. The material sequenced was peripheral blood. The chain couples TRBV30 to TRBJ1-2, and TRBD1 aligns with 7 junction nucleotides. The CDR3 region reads CAWSVYRGEGYTF. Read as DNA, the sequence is TGTGCCTGGAGTGTATACAGGGGCGAGGGCTACACCTTC.